One sample yielded the 28 T cell receptor beta chains listed below, sequenced in a study of glioma-infiltrating T cells. The iRepertoire nested amplicon-rescue multiplex PCR amplified TCR alpha and beta CDR3s from RNA. TCRdb used MiXCR to reprocess the multiplex PCR reads, holding one entry per CDR3 protein. Of approximately 100,000 distinct CDR3 sequences listed, 25% were seen once; the top ten hold roughly 30%. The specimen was glioma tissue, nonneoplastic brain tissue, or PBMCs (not recorded which). The receptor set was obtained from a human donor with low-grade glioma or glioblastoma, undergoing nonglioma brain surgery, or in good health (not recorded which).

There are many counts of this clonotype. The chain recombines TRBV2 with TRBJ2-7; D gene unclear. V was trimmed by 2 bases and J by 1 base, leaving 12 bases between them. Looked up from germline, CDR1 is SNHLY and CDR2 is FYNNEI. The CDR3 loop spans 15 amino acids. CDR3 sequence: CASSEHGWDSYEQYF. CDR3 nucleotide sequence: TGTGCCAGCAGTGAACATGGGTGGGATTCCTACGAGCAGTACTTC.

This clonotype came up many times. The rearrangement uses TRBV7-2 and TRBJ2-2, with 7 bases matching TRBD2. This CDR3 is 16 amino acids long. V shed 7 bases and J 2 bases; nucleotides not matched to a gene: 10. The germline gives CDR1 SGHTA, CDR2 FQGNSA. The CDR3 is CASNTGTTTNTGELFF. In nucleotides, the CDR3 is TGTGCCAGCAATACCGGGACTACCACTAACACCGGGGAGCTGTTTTTT.

The rearrangement uses TRBV5-1 and TRBJ1-1; D is possibly TRBD1 (5 bases). This CDR3 is built from 15 residues. The germline CDR1 and CDR2 sequences are SGHRS and YFSETQ. With 4 bases removed from V and 6 bases from J, the gap between germline ends came to 19 bases. The CDR3 region has the DNA TGCGCCAGCAGCCCCTGGGGCAGTAGGAATTCTGAAGCTTTCTTT. Residues: CASSPWGSRNSEAFF.

This clonotype was found a few times. The chain links TRBV2 to TRBJ2-7, with 12 bases lining up with TRBD1. The CDR3 consists of 14 residues. V dropped 11 bases and J dropped 3; count of bases not matched to a gene: 8. Germline V gene lookup returns CDR1 SNHLY and CDR2 FYNNEI. As DNA, the CDR3 is TGTGCCGACAAGGGGGACAGGGGGCACTACGAGCAGTACTTC. Translated: CADKGDRGHYEQYF. Drawing the rest from reference TRBV2 and TRBJ2-7, the complete variable domain is EPEVTQTPSHQVTQMGQEVILRCVPISNHLYFYWYRQILGQKVEFLVSFYNNEISEKSEIFDDQFSVERPDGSNFTLKIRSTKLEDSAMYFCADKGDRGHYEQYFGPGTRLTVT.

This clonotype was observed many times. V and J are TRBV28 and TRBJ2-7; 7 bases match TRBD1. Germline CDR1 MDHEN, CDR2 SYDVKM. The junction had 5 bases not matched to a gene; V was cut back by 7 bases and J by 2 bases. The CDR3 spans 13 residues. As DNA, the CDR3 is TGTGCCAGCAACTCGGGACAGACCTACGAGCAGTACTTC. Its translation: CASNSGQTYEQYF.

With respect to this clonotype: An end of the junction does not agree with germline; a read error may underlie this. The genes are TRBV6-2 or TRBV6-3 and TRBJ1-1, with D maybe TRBD1 (5 bases). Germline V gene lookup returns CDR1 MNHEY and CDR2 SVGEGT. There are 15 residues in the CDR3. CDR3 in DNA: TGTGCCAGCAGTTACGTATGCAGGGTAGGCACTGCAGCTTACTTT. Translating gives CASSYVCRVGTAAYF.

In this sample, this clonotype turned up many times. The chain couples TRBV11-1 to TRBJ1-5; D gene uncertain. This CDR3 region has 13 residues. Germline assignment: CDR1 SGHAT and CDR2 FQDESV (reference sequence). The V and J ends lost 4 bases and 5 bases respectively, with 9 bases between them. The CDR3 DNA is TGTGCCAGCAGCTCTCAGATGGATCAGCCCCAGCATTTT. This codes for CASSSQMDQPQHF.

This clonotype has at least ten counts. The chain employs TRBV20-1 and TRBJ2-7, with TRBD1 matching 8 bases. This CDR3 comprises 16 residues. The junction had 10 bases not matched to a gene; V was cut back by 0 bases and J by 3 bases. Per germline, CDR1 DFQATT and CDR2 SNEGSKA (reference sequence). As DNA, the CDR3 is TGCAGTGCTAGAGACCCCGCCAGCGACAGGGGCTACGAGCAGTACTTC. It translates to CSARDPASDRGYEQYF.

The sample holds many counts of this clonotype. This sequence joins TRBV4-2 and TRBJ1-1; D remains unclear. The CDR3 contains 15 residues. Per the germline V gene, CDR1 is LGHNA and CDR2 is YNFKEQ. Deletions cut 0 bases from V and 1 base from J, with 9 bases between. The CDR3 spells CASSQEPRPNTEAFF. The CDR3, as DNA: TGTGCCAGCAGCCAAGAGCCCAGGCCGAACACTGAAGCTTTCTTT.

In this sample, this clonotype turned up many times. The gene calls are TRBV7-2 and TRBJ1-4; no firm D call. Germline V lookup: CDR1 SGHTA, CDR2 FQGNSA. The CDR3 is 13 residues long. Trimming left V 0 bases short and J 7 bases short, with 6 bases between. CDR3: CASSLAGGEKLFF. The CDR3 nucleotides are TGTGCCAGCAGCTTAGCGGGCGGTGAAAAACTGTTTTTT.

This clonotype was recorded at least ten times. The rearrangement links TRBV4-3 to TRBJ2-7; unclear D gene. Between the trimmed V and J ends, which lost 0 bases and 0 bases, there was a span of 6 bases. The germline V gene has CDR1 LGHNA and CDR2 YSLEER. CDR3 size: 14 residues. As DNA, the CDR3 is TGCGCCAGCAGCCAAGATGTCGGCTCCTACGAGCAGTACTTC. This sequence encodes CASSQDVGSYEQYF.

A note on this clonotype: A clone one base away is much larger, so this may be a read error. J is TRBJ2-1 and V is TRBV5-1; no reliable D call. The CDR3 contains 15 residues. Per germline, CDR1 SGHRS and CDR2 YFSETQ. The CDR3 DNA follows: TGCGCCAGCAGCTTGGACTACTACTCCTACAGTGAGCAGTTCTTC. Translation: CASSLDYYSYSEQFF.

Worth noting for this clonotype: A much larger clone is a single base away; this may be a read error. The J gene is TRBJ1-1, the V gene TRBV19; maybe TRBD1 (5 bases). This CDR3 region has 14 residues. CDR1 and CDR2 (germline): LNHDA, SQIVND (reference sequence). Written as DNA, the CDR3 is TGTGCCAGTAGTATTTGGGGCGAGAGCACTGGAGCTTTCTTT. It translates to CASSIWGESTGAFF.

This clonotype was seen at least ten times. V is TRBV7-6 and J is TRBJ1-1; TRBD1 might be the D (5 bases). CDR3 size: 14 residues. Germline CDR1 and CDR2: SGHVS and FNYEAQ. V lost 3 bases to trimming and J lost 2 bases, with 10 bases between them. The CDR3: CASSLGEENTEAFF. In DNA form, the CDR3 reads TGTGCCAGCAGCTTGGGGGAAGAAAACACTGAAGCTTTCTTT.

This clonotype was seen once. This chain joins TRBV7-9 and TRBJ1-1, with D unresolved. CDR3 length: 16 residues. Between the trimmed V and J ends, which lost 2 bases and 4 bases, there was a span of 17 bases. CDR1 is SEHNR and CDR2 is FQNEAQ in the germline V gene (reference sequence). The CDR3 protein is CASSLTAPAGGTEAFF. DNA of the CDR3: TGTGCCAGCAGCTTAACCGCCCCGGCGGGAGGCACTGAAGCTTTCTTT.

This clonotype was observed at least ten times. The V and J genes are TRBV7-9 and TRBJ2-7; 7 positions agree with TRBD1. Germline CDR1 and CDR2: SEHNR and FQNEAQ (reference sequence). This CDR3 is 15 amino acids long. The V gene end was trimmed by 5 bases and the J gene end by 1 base; junction bases not matched to a gene: 8. The CDR3 DNA reads as TGTGCCAGCAGCCCCCGGGACAGTACTTCCTACGAGCAGTACTTC. Amino acid sequence: CASSPRDSTSYEQYF.

A word on this clonotype: A much bigger clone sits one base away, suggesting this may be a read error. This sequence joins TRBV15 and TRBJ2-1; the D gene is possibly TRBD2 (5 bases). Trimming shortened V by 1 base and J by 8 bases, and 6 bases separated the two germline ends. Per the germline V gene, CDR1 is LNHNV and CDR2 is YYDKDF (reference sequence). The CDR3 extends over 12 amino acids. In DNA form, the CDR3 reads TGTGCCACCAGCAGAGGGAGGTATGAGCAGTTCTTC. Translating it yields CATSRGRYEQFF.

This clonotype showed up many times. The chain links TRBV4-3 to TRBJ2-1; tentative D call: TRBD1 (6 bases). CDR1 is LGHNA and CDR2 is YSLEER in the germline V gene. Deletions cut 4 bases from V and 6 bases from J, with 19 bases between. The CDR3 is made up of 16 amino acids. CDR3 coding DNA: TGCGCCAGCAGCCGCAAAACAGGGATGGCCTCCAATGAGCAGTTCTTC. As protein: CASSRKTGMASNEQFF.

Turning to this clonotype: One end of the junction does not line up with germline, which may come from a read error. The chain carries TRBV20-1 and TRBJ2-3; D is possibly TRBD2 (5 bases). CDR1 DFQATT and CDR2 SNEGSKA come from the germline V gene (reference sequence). The CDR3 sequence is 13 residues long. Here the CDR3 DNA reads TGCAGTGCTAGGCTAACGGGAACAGATAGGCAGTATTTT. The encoded protein is CSARLTGTDRQYF.

The CDR3 sequence is CASSLPGHQKRNYEQYF. The CDR3 bases are TGTGCCAGCAGCCTCCCGGGACACCAAAAAAGGAACTACGAGCAGTACTTC. The gene calls are TRBV14 and TRBJ2-7, with D tentatively TRBD1 (6 bases). V lost 4 bases, J lost 3 bases, and 22 bases lay in between. CDR1 and CDR2 (germline): SGHDN, FVKESK. The CDR3 contains 17 residues.

Remarks on this clonotype: The germline gene is not matched at one end of the junction; a read error may be the cause. The rearrangement links TRBV19 to TRBJ2-1, with 9 bases matching TRBD2. The germline V gene has CDR1 LNHDA and CDR2 SQIVND (reference sequence). CDR3 length equals 13 residues. The CDR3 is CATTSGSYNEKFF. The CDR3 coding sequence is TGTGCCACCACTAGCGGGTCCTACAATGAGAAGTTCTTC.

This clonotype showed up many times. The rearrangement uses TRBV4-2 and TRBJ2-1, with D uncertain. V was shortened by 4 bases and J by 0 bases, with 13 bases between the two germline ends. CDR3 length: 16 amino acids. Looked up from germline, CDR1 is LGHNA and CDR2 is YNFKEQ. DNA of the CDR3: TGTGCCAGCAGCCCAGGTCGGTCGAGCTCCTACAATGAGCAGTTCTTC. It is translated as CASSPGRSSSYNEQFF.

A note on this clonotype: A much larger clone lies one base from this, so it may be a read error. The CDR3 is CSANPVREQFF. As DNA, the CDR3 is TGCAGTGCAAATCCCGTACGTGAGCAGTTCTTC. The rearrangement joins TRBV20-1 to TRBJ2-1; D is undetermined. Deletions cut 6 bases from V and 9 bases from J, with 12 bases between. Germline values: CDR1 DFQATT, CDR2 SNEGSKA (reference sequence). This CDR3 has 11 amino acids.

In the case of this clonotype: A much larger clone differs from this one at a single base, so this may be a read error. This chain connects TRBV2 to TRBJ2-7; 9 bases line up with TRBD1. The CDR3 length is 15 residues. V was pared by 8 bases and J by 5 bases, with 13 bases of the junction left unmatched. Looked up from germline, CDR1 is SNHLY and CDR2 is FYNNEI. In DNA form, the CDR3 reads TGTGCCAGCGGTTCCATGGACAGGGGAGAGGACGAGCAGTACTTC. This translates into CASGSMDRGEDEQYF.

This clonotype has a single count. Germline and junction disagree at one end, which may indicate a read error. The chain links TRBV5-4 to TRBJ2-7; 9 bases agree with TRBD2. The germline V gene has CDR1 SGHNT and CDR2 YYREEE (reference sequence). This CDR3 is 13 amino acids long. This chain's CDR3 is CASSSGLAYKQYF. As DNA, the CDR3 is TGTGCCAGCAGCTCGGGACTAGCTTACAAGCAATACTTC.

This clonotype appeared many times. The V call is TRBV7-2, the J call TRBJ2-3; 9 bases fit TRBD2. The V gene's germline CDR1 is SGHTA and CDR2 FQGNSA. V lost 5 bases to trimming and J lost 2 bases; unmatched junction nucleotides: 8. The CDR3 is made up of 16 amino acids. The CDR3 protein is CASSPTLAGPTDTQYF. CDR3 nucleotide sequence: TGTGCCAGCAGCCCCACCCTAGCGGGACCCACAGATACGCAGTATTTT.

This clonotype was recorded many times. The rearrangement joins TRBV4-3 to TRBJ2-1; 11 positions agree with TRBD1. Trimming at V came to 3 bases and at J to 7 bases, leaving 11 bases not matched to a gene. Germline CDR1 is LGHNA and CDR2 is YSLEER. The CDR3 covers 17 residues. The CDR3 DNA is TGCGCCAGCAGCCAGGCTCCTCCGGGACAGGGGGATAATGAGCAGTTCTTC. Encoded protein: CASSQAPPGQGDNEQFF.

The sample holds many counts of this clonotype. CDR3 coding DNA: TGTGCCAGCAGCGGTGGGACAGGGGGAAATTCACCCCTCCACTTT. This gives the protein CASSGGTGGNSPLHF. The chain uses TRBV5-4 and TRBJ1-6; 11 bases match TRBD1. The CDR3 loop spans 15 amino acids. V gave up 4 bases and J gave up 7 bases; unmatched junction bases: 4. Germline CDR1 and CDR2: SGHNT and YYREEE (reference sequence).